The rows below give T cell receptor beta chains drawn from one sample of a study of blood T cell repertoires in COVID-19. TCRdb's copy holds only in-frame clones and misses some; the assay was immunoSEQ multiplex PCR. Of roughly 20,000 clones in the sample, roughly 87% were seen once. Material: peripheral blood. These receptors were obtained from a human donor in a cohort sampled during active COVID-19. The donor label of this sample is uncertain. The CDR3 runs from the conserved cysteine through the conserved F or W. The D gene is left open where the match is weak. Clone size appears in some rows only: once, few, many, or a class for an expanded clone.

clone size: NA
V gene: TRBV3-1/TRBV3-2
J gene: TRBJ2-1
D gene: NA
CDR3 protein: CASSQYQGNEQFF
CDR3 DNA: TGTGCCAGCAGCCAATACCAGGGGAATGAGCAGTTCTTC

clone size: NA
V gene: TRBV7-2
J gene: TRBJ2-5
D gene: NA
CDR3 protein: CASSLRGTQETQYF
CDR3 DNA: TGTGCCAGCAGCTTACGCGGAACTCAAGAGACCCAGTACTTC

clone size: few
V gene: TRBV19
J gene: TRBJ1-5
D gene: NA
CDR3 protein: CASRGGQGGNQPQHF
CDR3 DNA: TGTGCCAGTAGGGGGGGGCAGGGAGGTAATCAGCCCCAGCATTTT

clone size: few
V gene: TRBV5-4
J gene: TRBJ2-7
D gene: NA
CDR3 protein: CASSQPGYEQYF
CDR3 DNA: TGTGCCAGCAGCCAGCCAGGCTACGAGCAGTACTTC

clone size: NA
V gene: TRBV5-1
J gene: TRBJ1-1
D gene: TRBD1
CDR3 protein: CASSSGQVDTEAFF
CDR3 DNA: TGCGCCAGCAGCTCTGGACAGGTGGACACTGAAGCTTTCTTT

clone size: NA
V gene: TRBV4-1
J gene: TRBJ1-2
D gene: TRBD1
CDR3 protein: CASSQDVRGRVYGYTF
CDR3 DNA: TGCGCCAGCAGCCAAGATGTTAGGGGGCGCGTCTATGGCTACACCTTC

clone size: NA
V gene: TRBV9
J gene: TRBJ2-3
D gene: NA
CDR3 protein: CASSVGGYTDTQYF
CDR3 DNA: TGTGCCAGCAGCGTAGGGGGCTACACAGATACGCAGTATTTT

clone size: NA
V gene: TRBV27
J gene: TRBJ2-5
D gene: TRBD1
CDR3 protein: CASRRQGAETQYF
CDR3 DNA: TGTGCCAGCAGAAGACAGGGTGCAGAGACCCAGTACTTC

clone size: NA
V gene: TRBV2
J gene: TRBJ2-3
D gene: TRBD2
CDR3 protein: CASSPSGDTQYF
CDR3 DNA: TGTGCCAGCAGTCCTAGCGGGGATACGCAGTATTTT

clone size: NA
V gene: TRBV3-1/TRBV3-2
J gene: TRBJ2-2
D gene: TRBD2
CDR3 protein: CASSPLAENTGELFF
CDR3 DNA: TGTGCCAGCAGCCCACTAGCGGAGAACACCGGGGAGCTGTTTTTT

clone size: NA
V gene: TRBV12-3/TRBV12-4
J gene: TRBJ2-3
D gene: NA
CDR3 protein: CASSITGTYRPYF
CDR3 DNA: TGTGCCAGCAGTATAACCGGGACTTATAGGCCGTATTTT

clone size: NA
V gene: TRBV18
J gene: TRBJ2-3
D gene: TRBD1
CDR3 protein: CASSPIPTGGAPVTDTQYF
CDR3 DNA: TGTGCCAGCTCACCAATTCCGACAGGGGGCGCCCCGGTGACAGATACGCAGTATTTT

clone size: NA
V gene: TRBV5-1
J gene: TRBJ2-1
D gene: TRBD2
CDR3 protein: CASSFLAGPHEQFF
CDR3 DNA: TGCGCCAGCAGCTTTCTAGCGGGACCCCATGAGCAGTTCTTC

clone size: NA
V gene: TRBV29-1
J gene: TRBJ2-1
D gene: NA
CDR3 protein: CSVEKGSQRGGNQFF
CDR3 DNA: TGCAGCGTTGAAAAGGGTTCCCAGAGGGGGGGTAATCAGTTCTTC

clone size: NA
V gene: TRBV15
J gene: TRBJ2-3
D gene: TRBD2
CDR3 protein: CATSRGTSGRDTQYF
CDR3 DNA: TGTGCCACCAGCAGAGGGACTAGCGGGAGAGATACGCAGTATTTT

clone size: NA
V gene: TRBV5-5
J gene: TRBJ2-7
D gene: NA
CDR3 protein: CASALADSYEQYF
CDR3 DNA: TGTGCCAGCGCCTTAGCGGACTCCTACGAGCAGTACTTC

clone size: NA
V gene: TRBV5-4
J gene: TRBJ1-1
D gene: NA
CDR3 protein: CASSLDTREAFF
CDR3 DNA: TGTGCCAGCAGCTTGGACACCCGAGAAGCTTTCTTT

clone size: once
V gene: TRBV10-3
J gene: TRBJ2-7
D gene: TRBD2
CDR3 protein: CAISESVESGLATEQYF
CDR3 DNA: TGTGCCATCAGTGAGTCGGTGGAGTCGGGACTAGCGACCGAGCAGTACTTC

clone size: NA
V gene: TRBV14
J gene: TRBJ1-1
D gene: TRBD1
CDR3 protein: CASSQSQGAGAFF
CDR3 DNA: TGTGCCAGCAGCCAATCACAGGGGGCTGGAGCTTTCTTT

clone size: NA
V gene: TRBV3-1/TRBV3-2
J gene: TRBJ2-1
D gene: NA
CDR3 protein: CASSQGLTAVGYNEQFF
CDR3 DNA: TGTGCCAGCAGCCAAGGTTTAACGGCGGTTGGGTACAATGAGCAGTTCTTC

clone size: NA
V gene: TRBV28
J gene: TRBJ1-5
D gene: NA
CDR3 protein: CASRRGGNQPQHF
CDR3 DNA: TGTGCCAGCAGAAGGGGCGGCAATCAGCCCCAGCATTTT

clone size: NA
V gene: TRBV24-1
J gene: TRBJ1-5
D gene: TRBD1
CDR3 protein: CATSECPGQGACERSNQPQHF
CDR3 DNA: TGTGCCACCAGTGAGTGTCCGGGACAGGGAGCCTGTGAAAGGTCTAATCAGCCCCAGCATTTT

clone size: NA
V gene: TRBV28
J gene: TRBJ2-3
D gene: NA
CDR3 protein: CASSLFPRGNSDTQYF
CDR3 DNA: TGTGCCAGCAGTTTATTCCCCCGGGGTAACTCAGATACGCAGTATTTT

clone size: NA
V gene: TRBV5-4
J gene: TRBJ2-3
D gene: TRBD1
CDR3 protein: CASSLQGASDTQYF
CDR3 DNA: TGTGCCAGCAGCTTGCAGGGGGCGTCAGATACGCAGTATTTT

clone size: NA
V gene: TRBV5-1
J gene: TRBJ2-1
D gene: TRBD1
CDR3 protein: CASSLQGDYNEQFF
CDR3 DNA: TGCGCCAGCAGCTTACAGGGGGACTACAATGAGCAGTTCTTC

clone size: NA
V gene: TRBV19
J gene: TRBJ2-1
D gene: TRBD2
CDR3 protein: CASNLLAGGFYEQFF
CDR3 DNA: TGTGCCAGTAACCTACTAGCGGGAGGTTTCTATGAGCAGTTCTTC

clone size: NA
V gene: TRBV13
J gene: TRBJ1-3
D gene: NA
CDR3 protein: CASSRMDSTKQLSGNTIYF
CDR3 DNA: TGTGCCAGCAGCCGAATGGACAGCACAAAGCAGTTATCTGGAAACACCATATATTTT

clone size: NA
V gene: TRBV9
J gene: TRBJ2-7
D gene: TRBD1
CDR3 protein: CASSSTGTAYEQYF
CDR3 DNA: TGTGCCAGCAGCTCAACCGGGACAGCCTACGAGCAGTACTTC

clone size: NA
V gene: TRBV11-3
J gene: TRBJ2-3
D gene: NA
CDR3 protein: CASSFGGSDTQYF
CDR3 DNA: TGTGCCAGCAGCTTTGGGGGGTCAGATACGCAGTATTTT

clone size: NA
V gene: TRBV7-9
J gene: TRBJ1-2
D gene: NA
CDR3 protein: CASRSHSGAMSYGYTF
CDR3 DNA: TGTGCCAGCAGGTCCCACTCAGGGGCGATGTCCTATGGCTACACCTTC

clone size: NA
V gene: TRBV18
J gene: TRBJ1-5
D gene: NA
CDR3 protein: CASSTGFSNQPQHF
CDR3 DNA: TGTGCCAGCTCAACAGGGTTTAGCAATCAGCCCCAGCATTTT

clone size: few
V gene: TRBV11-3
J gene: TRBJ2-1
D gene: TRBD2
CDR3 protein: CASSYIAGEAIEQFF
CDR3 DNA: TGTGCCAGCAGCTACATAGCGGGAGAAGCTATTGAGCAGTTCTTC

clone size: once
V gene: TRBV5-1
J gene: TRBJ1-1
D gene: NA
CDR3 protein: CASSSYVSAGATEAFF
CDR3 DNA: TGCGCCAGCAGCTCGTATGTCTCGGCAGGGGCTACTGAAGCTTTCTTT

clone size: NA
V gene: TRBV29-1
J gene: TRBJ1-1
D gene: NA
CDR3 protein: CSVAKGGTWNTEAFF
CDR3 DNA: TGCAGCGTTGCGAAGGGCGGGACCTGGAACACTGAAGCTTTCTTT

clone size: NA
V gene: TRBV5-6
J gene: TRBJ1-2
D gene: NA
CDR3 protein: CASSFSTAGGHYGYTF
CDR3 DNA: TGTGCCAGCAGCTTCTCCACGGCCGGGGGACACTATGGCTACACCTTC

clone size: NA
V gene: TRBV30
J gene: TRBJ2-1
D gene: NA
CDR3 protein: CAWRGGYNEQFF
CDR3 DNA: TGTGCCTGGAGAGGGGGCTACAATGAGCAGTTCTTC

clone size: few
V gene: TRBV5-8
J gene: TRBJ2-5
D gene: NA
CDR3 protein: CASSSLAPPETQYF
CDR3 DNA: TGTGCCAGCAGCTCTCTAGCTCCCCCGGAGACCCAGTACTTC

clone size: NA
V gene: TRBV13
J gene: TRBJ2-1
D gene: TRBD2
CDR3 protein: CASSQTDGGRIPDEQFF
CDR3 DNA: TGTGCCAGCAGCCAGACCGACGGCGGGAGGATCCCCGATGAGCAGTTCTTC

clone size: NA
V gene: TRBV5-6
J gene: TRBJ1-2
D gene: TRBD1
CDR3 protein: CASSTTGGSGYTF
CDR3 DNA: TGTGCCAGCAGCACAACAGGGGGCTCTGGCTACACCTTC

clone size: NA
V gene: TRBV19
J gene: TRBJ2-5
D gene: NA
CDR3 protein: CASSPMGTGETQYF
CDR3 DNA: TGTGCCAGTAGCCCCATGGGGACTGGGGAGACCCAGTACTTC

clone size: NA
V gene: TRBV28
J gene: TRBJ2-1
D gene: TRBD1
CDR3 protein: CASRLSDRGGEQFF
CDR3 DNA: TGTGCCAGCAGACTCTCAGACAGGGGCGGGGAGCAGTTCTTC

clone size: once
V gene: TRBV29-1
J gene: TRBJ1-2
D gene: NA
CDR3 protein: CSVWTANYGYTF
CDR3 DNA: TGCAGCGTTTGGACAGCCAACTATGGCTACACCTTC

clone size: NA
V gene: TRBV19
J gene: TRBJ1-4
D gene: TRBD1
CDR3 protein: CASSKVDRGAEKLFF
CDR3 DNA: TGTGCCAGTAGTAAGGTGGACAGGGGTGCGGAAAAACTGTTTTTT

clone size: NA
V gene: TRBV3-1/TRBV3-2
J gene: TRBJ1-5
D gene: NA
CDR3 protein: CASSQMQDQPQHF
CDR3 DNA: TGTGCCAGCAGCCAAATGCAGGATCAGCCCCAGCATTTT

clone size: NA
V gene: TRBV5-1
J gene: TRBJ2-1
D gene: TRBD1
CDR3 protein: CASSPQGAAEQFF
CDR3 DNA: TGCGCCAGCAGCCCACAGGGGGCGGCTGAGCAGTTCTTC